What follows is one T cell receptor (beta chain) and its context. This entry comes from a study of blood T cell repertoires in COVID-19. Across the study: There were acute and convalescent COVID-19 samples, and they came from the United States, Italy and Spain. T cells, B-cell-depleted T cells, or PBMCs provided the cDNA or gDNA that served as material.

Germline loops: CDR1 MNHEY, CDR2 SVGAGI. The CDR3 loop spans 14 amino acids. Trimming cost V 4 bases and J 4 bases, with 13 bases left between them. Source study methods: Using reference gene primer amplification, nucleated cell counts were estimated. Libraries were prepared by immunoSEQ multiplex PCR; TCRdb keeps only in-frame clonotypes and omits some of them. D and trimming were read from the DNA, whereas the V and J calls and clone size are those reported in that table. Of approximately 160,000 clones in the sample, over 80% are singletons; the top ten hold around 10%. The clonotype originates from a woman of 80 years or more with active or convalescent COVID-19. The rearrangement links TRBV6-5 to TRBJ1-2, with a weak D call TRBD1 (5 bases). The sample comprised peripheral blood. The CDR3 is CASSSYSTAYGYTF. CDR3 DNA: TGTGCCAGCAGTTCCTATTCGACAGCCTATGGCTACACCTTC.